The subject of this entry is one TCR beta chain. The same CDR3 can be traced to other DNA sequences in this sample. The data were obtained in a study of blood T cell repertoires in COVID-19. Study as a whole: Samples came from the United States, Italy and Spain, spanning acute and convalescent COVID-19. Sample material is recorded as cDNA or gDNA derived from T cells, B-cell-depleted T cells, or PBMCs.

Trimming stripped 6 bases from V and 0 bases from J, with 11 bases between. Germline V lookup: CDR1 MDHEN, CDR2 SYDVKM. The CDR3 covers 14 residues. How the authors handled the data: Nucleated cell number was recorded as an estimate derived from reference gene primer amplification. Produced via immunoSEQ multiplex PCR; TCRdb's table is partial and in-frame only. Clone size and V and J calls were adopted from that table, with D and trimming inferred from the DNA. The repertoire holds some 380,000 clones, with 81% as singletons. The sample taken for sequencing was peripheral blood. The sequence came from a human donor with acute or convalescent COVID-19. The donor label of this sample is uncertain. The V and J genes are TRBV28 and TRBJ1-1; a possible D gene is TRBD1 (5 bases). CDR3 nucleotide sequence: TGTGCCAGCAGACGCGACAGCTTGAACACTGAAGCTTTCTTT. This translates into CASRRDSLNTEAFF.